The clone carrying this TCR beta chain was counted between two and nine times. These data come from a study of blood T cell repertoires in COVID-19. Across the whole study: The United States, Italy and Spain were the sources of the acute and convalescent COVID-19 samples. Sample material is recorded as cDNA or gDNA derived from T cells, B-cell-depleted T cells, or PBMCs.

Original processing methods: For nucleated cells, counts were estimated from reference gene primer amplification. Method: immunoSEQ multiplex PCR; TCRdb's copy keeps in-frame clones and lacks some. The V and J calls and clone size come from that table; D and trimming were worked out from the DNA. The sample lists about 200,000 clones; roughly four fifths were seen once. Material for sequencing was peripheral blood. The clonotype was recovered from a woman aged 35 to 49 with acute or convalescent COVID-19.

Written as DNA, the CDR3 is TGTGCCAGCAGCTTAGTGACAGGGGGGAACACTGAAGCTTTCTTT. It translates to CASSLVTGGNTEAFF. The V and J genes are TRBV7-9 and TRBJ1-1, with TRBD1 matching over 9 bases. CDR1 SEHNR and CDR2 FQNEAQ come from the germline V gene (reference sequence). V lost 1 base to trimming and J lost 1 base; unmatched junction nucleotides: 1. The CDR3 consists of 15 residues.